One and the same sample provided the 30 T cell receptor beta chains below, sequenced in a study of blood T cell repertoires in COVID-19. Here immunoSEQ multiplex PCR was the method, and the copy in TCRdb shows in-frame clones only, minus some. The table records approximately 230,000 clones, 88% of them present only once. Sample: peripheral blood. These receptors were collected from a woman in her twenties or thirties with COVID-19, enrolled during active disease.

The rearrangement links TRBV2 to TRBJ1-6, with D maybe TRBD1 (5 bases). V was trimmed by 4 bases and J by 4 bases, leaving 8 bases between them. This CDR3 has 14 amino acids. Germline values: CDR1 SNHLY, CDR2 FYNNEI. The CDR3 spells CASSGQQYNSPLHF. CDR3 sequence (DNA): TGTGCCAGCAGTGGACAGCAGTATAATTCACCCCTCCACTTT. Supplemented by reference TRBV2 and TRBJ1-6, the full variable domain reads EPEVTQTPSHQVTQMGQEVILRCVPISNHLYFYWYRQILGQKVEFLVSFYNNEISEKSEIFDDQFSVERPDGSNFTLKIRSTKLEDSAMYFCASSGQQYNSPLHFGNGTRLTVT.

Here the CDR3 reads CASSFLAGAATDTQYF. Here the CDR3 DNA reads TGTGCCAGCAGCTTTCTAGCGGGGGCCGCCACAGATACGCAGTATTTT. The genes are TRBV7-2 and TRBJ2-3; 10 bases line up with TRBD2. This CDR3 has 16 residues. Germline loops: CDR1 SGHTA, CDR2 FQGNSA. The ends lost 3 bases at V and 2 bases at J; junction bases unmatched: 5.

V is TRBV15 and J is TRBJ2-1; D remains ambiguous. The V gene lost 4 bases and the J gene lost 4 bases, with 20 bases spanning the gap. Germline CDR1 reads LNHNV; CDR2 reads YYDKDF (reference sequence). The CDR3 is 17 amino acids. The CDR3 region is CATSIQIYAPQYNEQFF. Written as DNA, the CDR3 is TGTGCCACCAGCATCCAGATTTATGCCCCACAGTACAATGAGCAGTTCTTC. The whole variable domain, filled in from reference TRBV15 and TRBJ2-1, reads DAMVIQNPRYQVTQFGKPVTLSCSQTLNHNVMYWYQQKSSQAPKLLFHYYDKDFNNEADTPDNFQSRRPNTSFCFLDIRSPGLGDTAMYLCATSIQIYAPQYNEQFFGPGTRLTVL.

The V and J genes are TRBV3-1 (or the pseudogene TRBV3-2) and TRBJ2-2; 7 nucleotides agree with TRBD1. The CDR3 extends over 14 amino acids. With 0 bases clipped from V and 6 bases from J, the junction kept 1 base outside the gene matches. Per the germline V gene, CDR1 is LGHDT and CDR2 is YNNKEL (reference sequence). The CDR3 reads CASSQEDRAGELFF. CDR3 coding DNA: TGTGCCAGCAGCCAAGAAGACAGGGCCGGGGAGCTGTTTTTT.

Turning to this clone: The junction does not match germline at one end; this may be a read error. CDR3 in amino acids: CASSLVFGTGDGGEQFF. CDR3 DNA: TGTGCTAGCAGCTTAGTGTTCGGGACAGGGGACGGGGGTGAGCAGTTCTTC. The chain has TRBV7-7 and TRBJ2-1, with 10 bases fitting TRBD1. Germline V CDR1 and CDR2: SSHAT, FNYEAQ (reference sequence). CDR3 length equals 17 residues.

The count of this clone is one. The chain links TRBV19 to TRBJ1-5; TRBD1 might be the D (6 bases). Trimming stripped 6 bases from V and 4 bases from J, with 16 bases between. The germline V gene has CDR1 LNHDA and CDR2 SQIVND (reference sequence). The CDR3 consists of 15 residues. CDR3 sequence (DNA): TGTGCCAGTAGAAAAGACAGGAGCGTTAATCAGCCCCAGCATTTT. Residues: CASRKDRSVNQPQHF.

The CDR3 DNA follows: TGCGCCAGCAGCCAAGAAAGGCGGGGGAGTAGTGAAAAACTGTTTTTT. It yields the protein CASSQERRGSSEKLFF. This chain joins TRBV4-1 and TRBJ1-4; a possible D gene is TRBD1 (5 bases). V gave up 0 bases and J gave up 7 bases, with 15 bases separating them. This CDR3 has 16 amino acids. Germline V gene lookup returns CDR1 MGHRA and CDR2 YSYEKL.

V is TRBV19 and J is TRBJ1-4; a possible D gene is TRBD1 (5 bases). The CDR3 is 15 amino acids. Per germline, CDR1 LNHDA and CDR2 SQIVND (reference sequence). Trimming removed 5 bases from V and 2 bases from J, with 12 bases in between. The CDR3 here is CASSVADTTNEKLFF. CDR3 DNA sequence: TGTGCCAGTAGTGTTGCGGACACCACTAATGAAAAACTGTTTTTT.

V and J are TRBV5-5 and TRBJ2-3; the D gene is possibly TRBD1 (5 bases). V lost 0 bases, J lost 5 bases, and 7 bases lay in between. The CDR3 totals 13 residues. The germline V gene has CDR1 SGHKS and CDR2 YYEKEE (reference sequence). This CDR3 reads CASSLGQRDTQYF. The CDR3 DNA sequence: TGTGCCAGCAGCTTGGGACAGCGAGATACGCAGTATTTT. The variable domain in full, with the rest retrieved from reference TRBV5-5 and TRBJ2-3, is DAGVTQSPTHLIKTRGQQVTLRCSPISGHKSVSWYQQVLGQGPQFIFQYYEKEERGRGNFPDRFSARQFPNYSSELNVNALLLGDSALYLCASSLGQRDTQYFGPGTRLTVL.

The chain has TRBV5-1 and TRBJ1-4, with a tentative D call TRBD1 (5 bases). The germline V and J ends were trimmed by 4 bases and 2 bases, with 12 bases remaining between them. Germline lookup yields CDR1 SGHRS and CDR2 YFSETQ. The CDR3 is 15 amino acids. The CDR3 protein is CASSGGAITNEKLFF. Written as DNA, the CDR3 is TGCGCCAGCAGCGGAGGGGCAATCACTAATGAAAAACTGTTTTTT.

The sample holds a few counts of this clone. J is TRBJ1-3 and V is TRBV12-5; D ambiguous. The germline CDR1 and CDR2 sequences are LGHNT and FRNRAP. This CDR3 is built from 11 residues. Trimming shortened V by 6 bases and J by 2 bases, and 2 bases separated the two germline ends. As DNA, the CDR3 is TGTGCTAGTGGCGCTGGAAACACCATATATTTT. Its translation: CASGAGNTIYF.

The chain combines TRBV19 with TRBJ1-5; a possible D gene is TRBD1 (6 bases). Trimming left V 6 bases short and J 3 bases short, with 21 bases between. The CDR3 length is 17 residues. CDR1 LNHDA and CDR2 SQIVND come from the germline V gene (reference sequence). CDR3 loop: CASRKGIGQGHNQPQHF. In DNA form, the CDR3 reads TGTGCCAGTAGGAAAGGGATAGGGCAGGGACACAATCAGCCCCAGCATTTT. Filled out from reference TRBV19 and TRBJ1-5, the complete variable domain reads DGGITQSPKYLFRKEGQNVTLSCEQNLNHDAMYWYRQDPGQGLRLIYYSQIVNDFQKGDIAEGYSVSREKKESFPLTVTSAQKNPTAFYLCASRKGIGQGHNQPQHFGDGTRLSIL.

This sequence joins TRBV19 and TRBJ1-2; 8 bases align to TRBD1. V was clipped by 8 bases and J by 8 bases; unmatched bases: 19. Germline CDR1 and CDR2: LNHDA and SQIVND (reference sequence). The CDR3 contains 16 residues. The CDR3 sequence is CASGRQGARWRDGYTF. CDR3 nucleotide sequence: TGTGCCAGTGGGCGTCAGGGGGCGCGGTGGAGGGACGGCTACACCTTC.

This rearrangement joins TRBV24-1 to TRBJ2-2; possibly TRBD1 for D (5 bases). Germline loops: CDR1 KGHDR, CDR2 SFDVKD. This CDR3 has 16 residues. V was shortened by 0 bases and J by 2 bases, with 9 bases between the two germline ends. The CDR3 DNA reads TGTGCCACCAGTGATTTGGGGCAGGGAAACACCGGGGAGCTGTTTTTT. Amino acids: CATSDLGQGNTGELFF.

This clone showed up just once. The chain combines TRBV20-1 with TRBJ1-2; maybe TRBD1 (5 bases). The CDR3 totals 14 residues. Germline values: CDR1 DFQATT, CDR2 SNEGSKA (reference sequence). Trimming stripped 3 bases from V and 3 bases from J, with 14 bases between. The CDR3 nucleotides read TGCAGTGCTAGTCAATCGGGGGGAGACTATGGCTACACCTTC. Encoded protein: CSASQSGGDYGYTF.

This clone was observed a handful of times. The rearrangement uses TRBV19 and TRBJ1-6, with 7 positions matching TRBD1. Germline values: CDR1 LNHDA, CDR2 SQIVND (reference sequence). Losses at the gene ends were 2 bases for V and 7 bases for J; bases not matched to a gene: 5. CDR3 length: 15 amino acids. CDR3: CASSINTGVNSPLHF. The CDR3, as DNA: TGTGCCAGTAGTATAAACACAGGGGTCAATTCACCCCTCCACTTT.

V and J are TRBV24-1 and TRBJ1-2; D may be TRBD1 (5 bases). Germline assignment: CDR1 KGHDR and CDR2 SFDVKD. Trimming removed 2 bases at V and 3 bases at J, with 12 bases between. This CDR3 is 15 amino acids long. CDR3: CATSDSLGRDYGYTF. CDR3 DNA: TGTGCCACCAGTGATTCCCTCGGCAGGGACTATGGCTACACCTTC.

The rearrangement joins TRBV6-4 to TRBJ2-1; 11 bases line up with TRBD2. Losses at the gene ends were 5 bases for V and 2 bases for J; bases not matched to a gene: 8. CDR3 length: 17 amino acids. CDR1 and CDR2 from the germline V gene are MRHNA and SNTAGT. CDR3 nucleotide sequence: TGTGCCAGCAGTCTCCTAGCGGGGGGTGACGCCTACAATGAGCAGTTCTTC. This codes for CASSLLAGGDAYNEQFF.

The chain combines TRBV6-5 with TRBJ1-1; 8 bases are a match to TRBD1. The CDR3 spans 14 residues. Per germline, CDR1 MNHEY and CDR2 SVGAGI. J was trimmed by 5 bases and V by 2 bases; bases with no gene match: 4. Here the CDR3 reads CASSYPGGRTEAFF. The CDR3 coding sequence is TGTGCCAGCAGTTACCCAGGGGGCCGGACTGAAGCTTTCTTT.

The chain recombines TRBV27 with TRBJ2-2; no clear D. V was pared by 6 bases and J by 7 bases, with 9 bases between. This CDR3 is built from 12 residues. Germline V gene data show CDR1 as MNHEY and CDR2 as SMNVEV (reference sequence). CDR3 sequence reads: CASSPRFGELFF. The CDR3 region has the DNA TGTGCCAGCAGCCCTCGGTTCGGGGAGCTGTTTTTT.

In its sample, this clone was seen once. This rearrangement joins TRBV4-1 to TRBJ2-1; D remains ambiguous. Trimming took 1 base from V and 8 from J, leaving 9 bases between them. The germline CDR1 and CDR2 sequences are MGHRA and YSYEKL. The CDR3 runs 13 residues. The CDR3 DNA reads TGCGCCAGCAGCCAAGGCGTCCGGGATGAGCAGTTCTTC. Amino acid sequence: CASSQGVRDEQFF.

The V call is TRBV19, the J call TRBJ1-2, with 8 bases that match TRBD1. The germline V gene encodes CDR1 LNHDA and CDR2 SQIVND (reference sequence). CDR3 length equals 14 residues. The V segment lost 3 bases and the J segment 5 bases; nucleotides outside the gene matches: 5. CDR3 sequence (DNA): TGTGCCAGTAGTATCGGGCAGGGGGCGTATGGCTACACCTTC. This translates into CASSIGQGAYGYTF.

This clone was recorded a few times. V usage is TRBV19 and J usage is TRBJ2-2; TRBD2 matches at 7 bases. The CDR3 contains 15 residues. After removal of 9 bases from V and 0 bases from J, the junction contained 7 bases not matched to a gene. In germline, CDR1 is LNHDA, CDR2 SQIVND (reference sequence). The CDR3 reads CASRTGLTNTGELFF. CDR3 DNA: TGTGCCAGCCGAACGGGACTAACGAACACCGGGGAGCTGTTTTTT.

V usage is TRBV9 and J usage is TRBJ1-2, with D possibly being TRBD1 (6 bases). V was trimmed by 3 bases and J by 8 bases, leaving 14 bases between them. The CDR3 has 13 residues. Germline V CDR1 and CDR2: SGDLS, YYNGEE. As DNA, the CDR3 is TGTGCCAGCAGCGCCAGGGGTACGGGGGGCTACACCTTC. Protein sequence: CASSARGTGGYTF.

The V gene is TRBV9, the J gene TRBJ1-4, with unresolved D. Trimming removed 3 bases from V and 8 bases from J, with 17 bases in between. The germline V gene encodes CDR1 SGDLS and CDR2 YYNGEE. The CDR3 is made up of 15 amino acids. CDR3 amino acids: CASSAGGGKVEKLFF. CDR3 nucleotides: TGTGCCAGCAGCGCGGGCGGAGGGAAGGTCGAAAAACTGTTTTTT.

This clone was found once. This chain links TRBV7-9 with TRBJ2-2, with TRBD2 as a possible D gene (5 bases). This CDR3 region has 14 residues. Looked up from germline, CDR1 is SEHNR and CDR2 is FQNEAQ (reference sequence). V was shortened by 5 bases and J by 3 bases, with 10 bases between the two germline ends. The CDR3 coding sequence is TGTGCCAGCAGCCCGGACGGGGACACCGGGGAGCTGTTTTTT. It codes for CASSPDGDTGELFF.

This chain connects TRBV11-2 to TRBJ2-3; 12 bases align to TRBD2. Per germline, CDR1 SGHAT and CDR2 FQNNGV. CDR3 length equals 16 residues. The V and J ends lost 5 bases and 4 bases, in that order; junction bases with no gene match: 7. The CDR3 loop is CASSGASGRAADTQYF. The CDR3, as DNA: TGTGCCAGCAGCGGGGCTAGCGGGAGGGCCGCAGATACGCAGTATTTT.

The chain couples TRBV27 to TRBJ1-1; possible D gene TRBD1, 5 bases. The CDR3 loop spans 14 amino acids. The germline CDR1 and CDR2 sequences are MNHEY and SMNVEV (reference sequence). V was cut by 5 bases and J by 5 bases, with 15 bases left in between. CDR3 coding DNA: TGTGCCAGCAGTCTAAGGGGAGGTCAGACTGAAGCTTTCTTT. Its protein is CASSLRGGQTEAFF.

V and J are TRBV9 and TRBJ2-5; 8 bases match TRBD2. Germline V gene lookup returns CDR1 SGDLS and CDR2 YYNGEE. CDR3 size: 15 residues. V trimming: 3 bases; J trimming: 4 bases; junction bases outside the gene matches: 8. CDR3 loop: CASSALAEFGETQYF. Here the CDR3 DNA reads TGTGCCAGCAGCGCACTAGCGGAGTTCGGAGAGACCCAGTACTTC.

The CDR3 region is CASSWDRQNYGYTF. The CDR3 bases are TGTGCCAGCAGTTGGGACAGGCAGAACTATGGCTACACCTTC. The chain has TRBV6-5 and TRBJ1-2; the match to TRBD1 covers 8 bases. V shed 4 bases and J 2 bases; nucleotides not matched to a gene: 3. Germline CDR1 reads MNHEY; CDR2 reads SVGAGI. The CDR3 extends over 14 amino acids.